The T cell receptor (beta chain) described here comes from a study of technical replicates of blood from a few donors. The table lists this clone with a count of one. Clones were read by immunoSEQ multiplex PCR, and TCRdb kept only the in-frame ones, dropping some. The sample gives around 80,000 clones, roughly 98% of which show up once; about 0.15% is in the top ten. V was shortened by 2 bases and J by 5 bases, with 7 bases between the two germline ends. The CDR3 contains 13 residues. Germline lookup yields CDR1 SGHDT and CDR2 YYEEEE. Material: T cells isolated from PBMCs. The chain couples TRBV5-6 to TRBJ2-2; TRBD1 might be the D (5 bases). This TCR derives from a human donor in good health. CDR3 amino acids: CASSLKGTGELFF. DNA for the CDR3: TGTGCCAGCAGCTTAAAGGGGACCGGGGAGCTGTTTTTT.